The TCR beta chain described here comes from a study of blood T cell repertoires in COVID-19. Overall study context: Samples representing acute and convalescent COVID-19 were sourced from the United States, Italy and Spain. Sample material is recorded as cDNA or gDNA derived from T cells, B-cell-depleted T cells, or PBMCs.

Clones were sequenced by immunoSEQ multiplex PCR, and TCRdb holds only the in-frame ones, with some missing. The sample holds fewer than 150,000 clones; 88% are singletons and the top ten take 28%. The CDR3 is made up of 15 amino acids. Germline-derived CDR1 and CDR2 are MNHEY and SVGAGI. V was cut by 2 bases and J by 1 base, with 11 bases left in between. The chain combines TRBV6-5 with TRBJ2-5; no definite D call. The sequenced sample was peripheral blood. The receptor's source is a human donor in a cohort sampled during active COVID-19. The CDR3 region has the DNA TGTGCCAGCAGTTACCGCGACTCTCCCCAAGAGACCCAGTACTTC. It is translated as CASSYRDSPQETQYF.